One and the same sample provided the 5 T cell receptor beta chains below, sequenced in a study of molecular identifiers for immune sequencing clone quantification. TCRdb re-derived calls from the PCR reads in MiXCR, one entry per CDR3 protein. Of about 510,000 distinct CDR3 sequences in the sample, over 20% were seen once. The sample consisted of naive CD8+ T cells from blood, with Jurkat cell RNA spiked in. Described subset: FACS-sorted CD8+CD4-CCR7+CD45RA+ naive T cells. These TCRs come from a human donor in good health. Some libraries in this study had Jurkat cell RNA spiked in.

This clonotype was detected ten times or more. This sequence joins TRBV6-5 and TRBJ2-7; D gene ambiguous. Germline V CDR1 and CDR2: MNHEY, SVGAGI. The CDR3 is 15 amino acids. The V end was cut by 5 bases, the J end by 5 bases, with 19 bases between. Written as DNA, the CDR3 is TGTGCCAGCAGTCTGACTGGGGTGTACGTGGACGAGCAGTACTTC. Protein: CASSLTGVYVDEQYF.

This clonotype occurred many times. V usage is TRBV6-5 and J usage is TRBJ1-4; 8 bases map to TRBD1. This CDR3 is 15 amino acids long. Germline V gives CDR1 MNHEY, CDR2 SVGAGI. The V segment lost 6 bases and the J segment 6 bases; nucleotides outside the gene matches: 9. This chain's CDR3 is CASSRTTGEYEKLFF. The CDR3 DNA follows: TGTGCCAGCAGCCGAACGACAGGGGAGTATGAAAAACTGTTTTTT.

The chain couples TRBV2 to TRBJ2-2; maybe TRBD1 (6 bases). Trimming shortened V by 9 bases and J by 4 bases, and 15 bases separated the two germline ends. Per the germline V gene, CDR1 is SNHLY and CDR2 is FYNNEI. CDR3 length equals 14 residues. This CDR3 is CASDGRGGTGELFF. In DNA form, the CDR3 reads TGTGCCAGTGATGGCAGGGGTGGCACCGGGGAGCTGTTTTTT.

The chain employs TRBV11-1 and TRBJ2-7; 11 bases line up with TRBD1. This CDR3 is built from 15 residues. Germline V gene lookup returns CDR1 SGHAT and CDR2 FQDESV (reference sequence). V lost 6 bases and J lost 2; bases outside the gene matches: 6. The CDR3 region has the DNA TGTGCCAGCAGTTCGGGACAGGGGGTAACCTACGAGCAGTACTTC. Amino acids: CASSSGQGVTYEQYF.

This clonotype has a count of ten or more. The J gene is TRBJ2-7, the V gene TRBV6-5; no clear D. Germline-derived CDR1 and CDR2 are MNHEY and SVGAGI. Deletions cut 3 bases from V and 2 bases from J, with 11 bases between. There are 14 residues in the CDR3. In nucleotides, the CDR3 is TGTGCCAGCAGTTATTTGTCCAGCCCCTACGAGCAGTACTTC. Translating it yields CASSYLSSPYEQYF.